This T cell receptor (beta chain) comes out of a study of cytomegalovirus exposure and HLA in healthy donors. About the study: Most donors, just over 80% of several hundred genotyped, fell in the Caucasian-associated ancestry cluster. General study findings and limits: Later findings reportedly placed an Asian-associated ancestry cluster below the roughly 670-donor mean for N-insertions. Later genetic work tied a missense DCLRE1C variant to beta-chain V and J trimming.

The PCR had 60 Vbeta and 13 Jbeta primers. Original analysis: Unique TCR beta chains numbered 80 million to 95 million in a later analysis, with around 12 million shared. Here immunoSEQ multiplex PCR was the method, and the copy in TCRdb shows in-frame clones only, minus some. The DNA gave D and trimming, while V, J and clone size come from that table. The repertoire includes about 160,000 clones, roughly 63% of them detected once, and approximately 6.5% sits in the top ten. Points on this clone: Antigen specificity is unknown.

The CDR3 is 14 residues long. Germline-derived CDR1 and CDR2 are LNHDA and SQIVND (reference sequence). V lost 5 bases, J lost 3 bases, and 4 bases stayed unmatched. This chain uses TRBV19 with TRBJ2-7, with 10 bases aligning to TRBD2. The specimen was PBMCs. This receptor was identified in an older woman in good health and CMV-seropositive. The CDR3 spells CASSSGTSVYEQYF. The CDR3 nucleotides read TGTGCCAGTAGTTCCGGGACTAGCGTCTACGAGCAGTACTTC. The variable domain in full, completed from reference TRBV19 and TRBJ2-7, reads DGGITQSPKYLFRKEGQNVTLSCEQNLNHDAMYWYRQDPGQGLRLIYYSQIVNDFQKGDIAEGYSVSREKKESFPLTVTSAQKNPTAFYLCASSSGTSVYEQYFGPGTRLTVT.